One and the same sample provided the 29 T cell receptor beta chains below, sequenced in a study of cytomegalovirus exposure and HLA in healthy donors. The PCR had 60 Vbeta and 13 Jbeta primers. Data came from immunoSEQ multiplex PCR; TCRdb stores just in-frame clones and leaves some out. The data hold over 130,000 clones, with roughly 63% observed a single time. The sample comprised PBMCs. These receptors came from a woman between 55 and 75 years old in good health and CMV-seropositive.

The chain's CDR3 is CASSLARTGFYEQYF. The CDR3 DNA is TGTGCCAGCAGCTTAGCCCGGACAGGGTTCTACGAGCAGTACTTC. V is TRBV7-9 and J is TRBJ2-7; 8 bases agree with TRBD1. The CDR3 has 15 residues. Per germline, CDR1 SEHNR and CDR2 FQNEAQ (reference sequence). With V trimmed by 0 bases and J by 3 bases, 4 bases remained unmatched.

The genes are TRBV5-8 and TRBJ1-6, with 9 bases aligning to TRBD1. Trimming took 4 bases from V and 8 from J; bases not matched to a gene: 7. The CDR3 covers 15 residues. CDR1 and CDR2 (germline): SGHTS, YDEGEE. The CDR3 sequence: CASSRGTGRYSPLHF. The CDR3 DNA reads TGTGCCAGCAGCCGAGGGACAGGGAGGTATTCACCCCTCCACTTT.

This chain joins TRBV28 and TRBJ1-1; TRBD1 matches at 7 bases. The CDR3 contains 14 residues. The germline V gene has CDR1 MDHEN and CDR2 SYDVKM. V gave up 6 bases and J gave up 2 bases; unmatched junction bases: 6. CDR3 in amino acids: CASRTGTANTEAFF. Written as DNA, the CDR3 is TGTGCCAGCAGGACCGGGACAGCTAACACTGAAGCTTTCTTT.

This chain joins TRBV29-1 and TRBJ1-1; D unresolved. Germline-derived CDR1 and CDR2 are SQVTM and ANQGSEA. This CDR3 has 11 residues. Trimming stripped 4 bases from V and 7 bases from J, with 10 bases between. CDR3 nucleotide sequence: TGCAGCGTTGTGGTCTATGGTGAAGCTTTCTTT. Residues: CSVVVYGEAFF.

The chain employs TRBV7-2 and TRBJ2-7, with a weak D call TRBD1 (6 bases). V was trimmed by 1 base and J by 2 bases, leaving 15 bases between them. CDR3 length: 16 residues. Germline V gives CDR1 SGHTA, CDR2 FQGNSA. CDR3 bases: TGTGCCAGCAGCTTAGAGGTTCTTCAGGGGACCTACGAGCAGTACTTC. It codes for CASSLEVLQGTYEQYF.

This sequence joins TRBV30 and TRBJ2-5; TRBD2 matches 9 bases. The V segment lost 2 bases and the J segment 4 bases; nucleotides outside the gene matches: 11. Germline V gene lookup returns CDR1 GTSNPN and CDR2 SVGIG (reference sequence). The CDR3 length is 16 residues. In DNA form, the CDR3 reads TGTGCCTGGAGTAACACCCCCGGGACTAGCTTAGAGACCCAGTACTTC. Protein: CAWSNTPGTSLETQYF.

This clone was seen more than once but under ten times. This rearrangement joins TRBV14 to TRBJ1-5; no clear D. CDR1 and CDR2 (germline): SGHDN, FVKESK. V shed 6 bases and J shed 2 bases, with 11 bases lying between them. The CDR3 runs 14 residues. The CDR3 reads CASSLRRGNQPQHF. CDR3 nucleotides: TGTGCCAGCAGTCTTAGACGGGGCAATCAGCCCCAGCATTTT.

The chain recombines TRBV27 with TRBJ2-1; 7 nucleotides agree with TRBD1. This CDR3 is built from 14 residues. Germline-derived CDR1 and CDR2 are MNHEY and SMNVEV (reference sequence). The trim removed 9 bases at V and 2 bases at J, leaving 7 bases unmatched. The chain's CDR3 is CASQRGQTYNEQFF. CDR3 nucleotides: TGTGCCAGTCAACGGGGACAGACCTACAATGAGCAGTTCTTC.

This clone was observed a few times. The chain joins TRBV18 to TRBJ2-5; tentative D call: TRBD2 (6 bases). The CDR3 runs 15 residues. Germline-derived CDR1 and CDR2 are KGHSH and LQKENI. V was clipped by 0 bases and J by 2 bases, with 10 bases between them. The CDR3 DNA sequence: TGTGCCAGCTCACCACCAGACGGACTACAAGAGACCCAGTACTTC. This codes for CASSPPDGLQETQYF.

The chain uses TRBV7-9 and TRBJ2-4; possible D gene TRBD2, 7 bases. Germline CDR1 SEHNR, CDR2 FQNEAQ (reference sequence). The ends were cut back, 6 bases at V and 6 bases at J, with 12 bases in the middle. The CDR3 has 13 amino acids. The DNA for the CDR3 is TGTGCCAGCAGGGGGAGGGGGGTAAACATTCAGTACTTC. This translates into CASRGRGVNIQYF.

The CDR3 reads CASSSGQARSGANVLTF. The CDR3 bases are TGTGCCAGCAGCTCCGGACAGGCTCGCTCTGGGGCCAACGTCCTGACTTTC. V and J are TRBV5-4 and TRBJ2-6; 7 nucleotides match TRBD1. CDR1 is SGHNT, CDR2 YYREEE, per germline (reference sequence). This CDR3 is 17 amino acids long. Trimming cost V 3 bases and J 0 bases; bases outside gene matches: 6.

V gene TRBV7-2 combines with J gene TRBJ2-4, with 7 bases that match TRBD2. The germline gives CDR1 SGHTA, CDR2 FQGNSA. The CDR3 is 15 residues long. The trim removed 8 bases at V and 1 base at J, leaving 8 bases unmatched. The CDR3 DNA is TGTGCCAGCGGGGAGGGACCCCCTGCCAAAAACATTCAGTACTTC. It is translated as CASGEGPPAKNIQYF.

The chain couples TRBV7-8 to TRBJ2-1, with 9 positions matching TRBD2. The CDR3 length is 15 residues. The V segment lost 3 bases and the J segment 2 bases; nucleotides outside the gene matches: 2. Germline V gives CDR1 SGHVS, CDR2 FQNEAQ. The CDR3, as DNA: TGTGCCAGCAGCTTGCTAGCGGGAACCTACAATGAGCAGTTCTTC. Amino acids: CASSLLAGTYNEQFF.

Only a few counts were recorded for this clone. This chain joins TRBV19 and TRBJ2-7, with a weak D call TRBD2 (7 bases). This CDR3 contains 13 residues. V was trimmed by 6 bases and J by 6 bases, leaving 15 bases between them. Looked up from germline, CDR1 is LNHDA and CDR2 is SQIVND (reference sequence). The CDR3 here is CASSTRGGGEQYF. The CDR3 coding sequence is TGTGCCAGTAGCACTCGAGGGGGGGGCGAGCAGTACTTC.

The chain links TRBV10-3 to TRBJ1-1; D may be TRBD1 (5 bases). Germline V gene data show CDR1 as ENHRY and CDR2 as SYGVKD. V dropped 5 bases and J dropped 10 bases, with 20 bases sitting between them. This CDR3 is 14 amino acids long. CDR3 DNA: TGTGCCATCAGTCCGGGGGGACTGCCTACAGGAGCTTTCTTT. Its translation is CAISPGGLPTGAFF.

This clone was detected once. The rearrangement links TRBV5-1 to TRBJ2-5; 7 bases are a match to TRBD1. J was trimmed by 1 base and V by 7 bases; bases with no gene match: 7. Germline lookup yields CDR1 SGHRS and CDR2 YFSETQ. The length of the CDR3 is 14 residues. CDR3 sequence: CASQGQNFQETQYF. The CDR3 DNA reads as TGCGCCAGCCAGGGACAGAACTTCCAAGAGACCCAGTACTTC. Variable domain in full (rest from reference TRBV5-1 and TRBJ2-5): KAGVTQTPRYLIKTRGQQVTLSCSPISGHRSVSWYQQTPGQGLQFLFEYFSETQRNKGNFPGRFSGRQFSNSRSEMNVSTLELGDSALYLCASQGQNFQETQYFGPGTRLLVL.

In DNA, the CDR3 is TGTGCCAGTAGTGGGACAGGGTCGGATACGCAGTATTTT. Protein sequence: CASSGTGSDTQYF. The rearrangement links TRBV19 to TRBJ2-3; 9 nucleotides match TRBD1. Germline V CDR1 and CDR2: LNHDA, SQIVND (reference sequence). The CDR3 is 13 amino acids. V dropped 5 bases and J dropped 6; count of bases not matched to a gene: 3.

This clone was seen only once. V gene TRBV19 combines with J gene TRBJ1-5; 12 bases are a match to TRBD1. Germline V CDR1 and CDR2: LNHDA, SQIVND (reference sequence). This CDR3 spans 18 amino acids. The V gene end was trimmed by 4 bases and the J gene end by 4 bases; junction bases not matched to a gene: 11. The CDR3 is CASSSPPGTGGGNQPQHF. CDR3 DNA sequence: TGTGCCAGTAGTAGCCCCCCCGGGACAGGGGGCGGAAATCAGCCCCAGCATTTT.

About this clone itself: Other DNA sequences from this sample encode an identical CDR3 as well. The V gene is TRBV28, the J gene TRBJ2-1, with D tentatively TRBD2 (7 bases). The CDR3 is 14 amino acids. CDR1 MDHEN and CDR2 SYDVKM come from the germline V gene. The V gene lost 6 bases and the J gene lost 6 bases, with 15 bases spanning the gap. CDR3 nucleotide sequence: TGTGCCAGCAGCGGGGGGCTAGCGCTCAATGAGCAGTTCTTC. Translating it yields CASSGGLALNEQFF. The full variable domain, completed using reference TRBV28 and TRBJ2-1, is DVKVTQSSRYLVKRTGEKVFLECVQDMDHENMFWYRQDPGLGLRLIYFSYDVKMKEKGDIPEGYSVSREKKERFSLILESASTNQTSMYLCASSGGLALNEQFFGPGTRLTVL.

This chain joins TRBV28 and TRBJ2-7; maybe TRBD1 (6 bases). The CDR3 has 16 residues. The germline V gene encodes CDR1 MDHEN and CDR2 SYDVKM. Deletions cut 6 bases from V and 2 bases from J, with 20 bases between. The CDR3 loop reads CASSQIRGRGAYEQYF. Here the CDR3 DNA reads TGTGCCAGCAGCCAAATCAGGGGAAGGGGCGCCTACGAGCAGTACTTC.

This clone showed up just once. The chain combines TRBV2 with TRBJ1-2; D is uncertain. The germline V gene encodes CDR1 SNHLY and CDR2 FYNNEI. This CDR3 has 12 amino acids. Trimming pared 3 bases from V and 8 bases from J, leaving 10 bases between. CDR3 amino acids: CASSDQAEGYTF. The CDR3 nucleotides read TGTGCCAGCAGTGACCAGGCTGAGGGCTACACCTTC.

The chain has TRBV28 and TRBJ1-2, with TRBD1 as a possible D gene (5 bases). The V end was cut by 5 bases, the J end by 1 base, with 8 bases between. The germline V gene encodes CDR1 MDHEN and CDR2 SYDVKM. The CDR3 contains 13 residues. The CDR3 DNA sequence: TGTGCCAGCAGTGGGACTGTTAACTATGGCTACACCTTC. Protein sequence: CASSGTVNYGYTF.

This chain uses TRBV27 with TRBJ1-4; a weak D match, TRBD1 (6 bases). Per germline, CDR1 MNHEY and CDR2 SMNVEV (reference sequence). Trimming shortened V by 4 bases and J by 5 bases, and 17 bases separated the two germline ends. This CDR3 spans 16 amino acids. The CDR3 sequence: CASSSLTGLPNEKLFF. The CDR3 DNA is TGTGCCAGCAGTTCGTTGACAGGCCTGCCCAATGAAAAACTGTTTTTT.

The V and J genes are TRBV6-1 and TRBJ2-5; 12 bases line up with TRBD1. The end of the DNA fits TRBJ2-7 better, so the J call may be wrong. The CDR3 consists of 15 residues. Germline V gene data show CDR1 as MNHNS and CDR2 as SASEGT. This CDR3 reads CASRGGQGASYEQYF. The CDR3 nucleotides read TGTGCCAGCAGAGGGGGACAGGGGGCGTCCTACGAGCAGTACTTC.

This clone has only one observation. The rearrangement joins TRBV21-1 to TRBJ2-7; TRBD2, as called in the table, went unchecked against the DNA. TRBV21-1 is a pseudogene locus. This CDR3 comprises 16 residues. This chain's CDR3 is CASSRSSGYGSYEQYF. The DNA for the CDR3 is TGTGCCAGCAGCAGATCTAGCGGGTATGGCTCCTACGAGCAGTACTTC.

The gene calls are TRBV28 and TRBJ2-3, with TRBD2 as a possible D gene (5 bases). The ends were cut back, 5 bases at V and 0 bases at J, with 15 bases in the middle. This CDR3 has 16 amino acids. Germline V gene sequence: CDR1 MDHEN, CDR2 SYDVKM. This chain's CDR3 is CASSPRVGRSTDTQYF. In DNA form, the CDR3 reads TGTGCCAGCAGTCCGCGGGTCGGTAGGAGCACAGATACGCAGTATTTT.

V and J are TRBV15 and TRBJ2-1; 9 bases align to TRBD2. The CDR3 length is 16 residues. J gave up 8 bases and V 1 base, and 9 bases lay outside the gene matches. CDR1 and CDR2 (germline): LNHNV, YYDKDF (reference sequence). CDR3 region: CATSRGFGGRAYEQFF. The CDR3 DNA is TGTGCCACCAGCAGAGGCTTTGGCGGGAGGGCCTATGAGCAGTTCTTC.

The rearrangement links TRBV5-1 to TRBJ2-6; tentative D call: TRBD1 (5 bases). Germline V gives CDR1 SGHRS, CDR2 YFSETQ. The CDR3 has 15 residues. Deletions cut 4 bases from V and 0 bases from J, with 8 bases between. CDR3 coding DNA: TGCGCCAGCAGCCCAGACAGCTCTGGGGCCAACGTCCTGACTTTC. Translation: CASSPDSSGANVLTF.

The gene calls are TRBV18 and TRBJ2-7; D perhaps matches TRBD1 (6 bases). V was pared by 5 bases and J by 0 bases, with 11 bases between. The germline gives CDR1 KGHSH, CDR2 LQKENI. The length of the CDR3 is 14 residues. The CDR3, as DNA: TGTGCCAGCTCATCGACAGGCAGCTCCTACGAGCAGTACTTC. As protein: CASSSTGSSYEQYF. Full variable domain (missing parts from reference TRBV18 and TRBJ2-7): NAGVMQNPRHLVRRRGQEARLRCSPMKGHSHVYWYRQLPEEGLKFMVYLQKENIIDESGMPKERFSAEFPKEGPSILRIQQVVRGDSAAYFCASSSTGSSYEQYFGPGTRLTVT.